This entry features one TCR beta chain sequence. It has no known antigen specificity. No base-level quality is on record; no much larger clone is a single base apart. In the prospective study, participants were about 18 to 89 years old, resided in approximately 25 geographic areas of the United States, and were enrolled through a virtual design. To assign participants to cohorts, the prospective study relied on clinical history that participants themselves reported in a screening survey and a study questionnaire. Recovered participants in ImmuneRACE Cohort 3 were defined as having two consecutive negative NP/OP PCR tests, clearance from a healthcare professional, or resolution of symptoms. Each participant in the prospective study had whole blood, serum and a nasopharyngeal or oropharyngeal swab collected by mobile phlebotomists. Prospective study participants could optionally give additional blood draws and questionnaires over an approximately 2-month period. Blood samples from the prospective study were shipped frozen or at room temperature prior to DNA extraction.

The data derive from a study of blood T cell repertoires in COVID-19 (dated by TCRdb to 2018 to 2021). Some background on the complete study: The collaborator samples originated in the United States, Italy and Spain and spanned the acute and convalescent phases of COVID-19. The material from the prospective study consisted of cDNA or gDNA derived from T cells, B-cell-depleted T cells, or PBMCs. The dataset comprised deeply sampled blood TCRbeta repertoires from subjects exposed to, actively infected with, or recovered from COVID-19. The repertoires were released in a freely available public database meant as a resource for research on the immune response to SARS-CoV-2. Samples were obtained from the ongoing ImmuneRACE study (first 160 participants) and from approximately 1,200 subjects provided by 6 global collaborators. A de-identified subject ID, COVID-19 status, age in years and sex were almost always included in the sample metadata. Where available, HLA class I and class II types were obtained from metadata supplied by the sample provider rather than from assay-based typing. What the study reported, not specific to this receptor: Clinical and demographic metadata were provided uncurated, with the amount varying by source and participant.

TCRbeta CDR3 regions were amplified from genomic DNA using the immunoSEQ Assay, a bias-controlled multiplex PCR. The original pipeline was this. The number of nucleated cells in each sample was estimated from the amplification of reference gene primers within the assay. To quantify the absolute abundance of each unique TCRbeta CDR3 rearrangement, sequence reads were collapsed and filtered. For each sample, productive Simpson clonality was calculated as the square root of Simpson's diversity index over productive rearrangements. Imported from immuneACCESS, the table was reduced by TCRdb to in-frame sequences with V and J called. These copies leave out some clones; in studies compared against another copy, an unresolved V gene accounts for under half, and the cause of the remainder is not known. D and trimming were read from the DNA, whereas the V and J calls and clone size are those reported in that table. Counted in this sample were about 180,000 clones; roughly 82% of them appeared once. The ten largest make up around 8.6% of the sample.

From the germline V gene, CDR1 is MDHEN and CDR2 is SYDVKM. V was cut back by 2 bases and J by 3 bases, leaving a gap of 8 bases between them. Reading from cysteine to phenylalanine, the CDR3 counts 13 amino acids. The CDR3 DNA has 39 bases and is translated from base 1. Material: PBMCs or T cells enriched from blood (not recorded which). Recombination linked TRBV28 to TRBJ2-7; the D gene is unclear. The receptor was isolated from a woman aged 25 to 45 who had recovered from COVID-19. The CDR3 here reads CASSLTPSYEQYF. The sequenced DNA is TGTGCCAGCAGTTTAACCCCCAGCTACGAGCAGTACTTC.